One T cell receptor beta chain is described in this entry. This clone is medium-sized (0.01 to 0.1%). One base away there is no much larger clone; base qualities are not given. This entry comes from a study of graft-versus-host responses after intestinal transplantation (dated by TCRdb to the early 2020s). For the wider study: The transplants that recipients received were multivisceral, liver-intestinal, or isolated intestinal. Alloreactive clones were identified by sequencing pre-transplant mixed lymphocyte reaction products and comparing these products with unstimulated pre-transplant donor and recipient T cells. Samples from three later patients were sequenced in-house on an Illumina MiSeq with MiXCR processing rather than by the commercial service. The cohort enrolled 24 intestinal transplant recipients including one retransplant, and a few patients lacking pretransplant specimens were excluded. Donor T cell macrochimerism was defined as a peak of at least 4% donor T cells among recipient peripheral blood mononuclear cells. After intestinal transplantation, graft-versus-host and host-versus-graft alloreactive T cell clones in the graft, circulation and bone marrow were tracked using bulk TCR-beta CDR3 sequencing. All recipients received anti-thymocyte globulin induction followed by maintenance tacrolimus and steroids for around three years.

Results the study describes overall, beyond this receptor: Patients with donor T cell macrochimerism had high GvH to HvG T cell clonal ratios in their allografts. Conclusions were limited by the relatively low number and heterogeneity of intestinal transplant patients. GvH clones were found in recipient bone marrow, and some of the GvH clones appeared earlier in ileal mucosa or blood, which is consistent with an intestinal mucosal origin. Early after transplant, declines in HvG clones were associated with peak levels of circulating GvH clones.

The CDR3, from cysteine to phenylalanine, totals 14 residues. Solely the CDR3 DNA is kept, with 42 bases framed from the first base. The CDR1 and CDR2 encoded by the germline V gene are SGHVS and FQNEAQ. The junction shows trimming of 6 bases on V and 8 bases on J, plus 17 bases between the germline ends. The sample's time point label is to be understood as: cells obtained before transplantation from donor or recipient. In the mixed lymphocyte reactions, around 200,000 CFSE-labeled pre-transplant responders were plated with around 200,000 irradiated violet-dye-labeled stimulators and cultured for about six days. Proliferating CD3+CD4+CFSE-low and CD3+CD8+CFSE-low responder cells were FACS-sorted on a BD Influx sorter after the mixed lymphocyte reaction. The receptor library was made with the immunoSEQ multiplex PCR assay. For most patients, genomic DNA was isolated with the Qiagen DNeasy Blood and Tissue Kit and shipped frozen to Adaptive Biotechnologies for TCR sequencing. For most patients, high-throughput TCR-beta CDR3 sequencing of genomic DNA was performed by Adaptive Biotechnologies. Concerning the study's data processing: Adaptive's ImmunoSEQ software was the source of the TCR sequencing data for about 20 patients, while a few other patients were processed with MiXCR and VDJtools. CD4 versus CD8 sorting errors were corrected by removing sequences found in both subsets at a frequency ratio below 5:1. Because the origin of CDR3 nucleotide sequences shared between donor and recipient could not be assigned, those sequences were removed. To count as alloreactive, a clone needed at least 2-fold expansion over unstimulated cells and a minimum CFSE-low frequency of 0.002% (template counts) or 0.001% (read counts). Clones were considered mappable if detected in sequenced pre-transplant spleen, lymph node, or MLR CFSE-low populations of the donor or recipient. The cumulative frequency of alloreactive clones was calculated as a percentage of all sequences, weighted by copy number. TCRdb mirrors the immuneACCESS table, restricted to in-frame sequences. Some clones are absent from its copies; in checked studies, under half trace to an unresolved V gene, and the reason for the others is unknown. That table gives V, J and clone size, and the DNA gave D and trimming. This sample holds thousands of clones; roughly 29% were observed only once. The ten largest make up around 3.9% of the sample.

This clonotype originated in a human patient who was an organ donor for intestinal transplantation. Source: alloreactive CD4+ T cells from a mixed lymphocyte reaction culture, taken before transplantation. The cell subset or site tag for this specimen amounts to: CFSE-low proliferating T cells sorted from approximately 6-day pre-transplant mixed lymphocyte reaction (GvH or HvG direction). The sequence joins TRBV7-8 to TRBJ2-1, with the D gene not confidently named. At the DNA level, the sequence is TGTGCCAGCAGTCCCGCCAGGATCCGTTATGAGCAGTTCTTC. Its protein product is CASSPARIRYEQFF.